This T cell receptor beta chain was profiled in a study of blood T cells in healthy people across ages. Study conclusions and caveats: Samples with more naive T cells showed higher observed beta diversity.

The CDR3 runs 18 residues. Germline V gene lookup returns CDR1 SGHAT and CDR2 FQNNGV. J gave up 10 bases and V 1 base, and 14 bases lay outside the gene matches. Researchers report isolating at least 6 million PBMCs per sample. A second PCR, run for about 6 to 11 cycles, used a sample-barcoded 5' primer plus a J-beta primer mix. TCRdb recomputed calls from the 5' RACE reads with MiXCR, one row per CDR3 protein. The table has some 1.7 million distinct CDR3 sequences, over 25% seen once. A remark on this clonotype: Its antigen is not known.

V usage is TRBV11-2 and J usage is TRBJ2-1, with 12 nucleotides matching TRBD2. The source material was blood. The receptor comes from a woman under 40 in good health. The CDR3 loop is CASSLGASGGAMNYEQFF. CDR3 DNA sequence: TGTGCCAGCAGCTTAGGGGCTAGCGGGGGGGCGATGAACTACGAGCAGTTCTTC.